These 27 T cell receptor beta chains originate from one sample sequenced in a study of identical twins. A single record per CDR3 protein comes from TCRdb applying MiXCR to the 5' RACE reads. This table holds some 500,000 distinct CDR3 sequences, roughly a fifth found once. This sample also appeared in a second study, on T cells expressing NK-cell markers.

Material: CD4+ T cells sorted from blood. These receptors came from a young woman in good health.

This sequence joins TRBV5-6 and TRBJ2-7; 8 bases agree with TRBD2. The V gene end was trimmed by 6 bases and the J gene end by 3 bases; junction bases not matched to a gene: 11. The CDR3 sequence is 15 residues long. The germline V gene encodes CDR1 SGHDT and CDR2 YYEEEE. The DNA of the CDR3 is TGTGCCAGCACCCAGGGAGTCCTAGCGGGCTACGAGCAGTACTTC. Translated: CASTQGVLAGYEQYF.

In its sample, this clonotype was seen a few times. J is TRBJ2-2 and V is TRBV20-1; 10 nucleotides align to TRBD2. Germline V gives CDR1 DFQATT, CDR2 SNEGSKA (reference sequence). The junction had 9 bases not matched to a gene; V was cut back by 3 bases and J by 2 bases. The CDR3 sequence is 17 residues long. CDR3 sequence: CSASKLAGVSNTGELFF. Written as DNA, the CDR3 is TGCAGTGCTAGTAAGCTAGCGGGAGTTAGTAACACCGGGGAGCTGTTTTTT.

This clonotype was seen more than once but under ten times. The V and J genes are TRBV15 and TRBJ2-3; the D gene is possibly TRBD2 (5 bases). The CDR3 is made up of 13 amino acids. Trimming took off 8 bases at V and 6 bases at J, with 15 bases between the two ends. Germline values: CDR1 LNHNV, CDR2 YYDKDF (reference sequence). The CDR3 bases are TGTGCCACCCGGCGAGGGAATACGGATACGCAGTATTTT. Protein sequence: CATRRGNTDTQYF.

V usage is TRBV12-2 and J usage is TRBJ2-5; TRBD1 is the table's D call and was not checked against the DNA. TRBV12-2 is designated a pseudogene. The CDR3 is made up of 16 amino acids. The CDR3 DNA reads TGTGCAAGTGTGACACTTCGAGGGGACAGACAAGAGACCCAGTACTTC. Translating gives CASVTLRGDRQETQYF.

The chain links TRBV19 to TRBJ1-2; the D gene is possibly TRBD1 (6 bases). Trimming took 6 bases from V and 4 from J, leaving 24 bases between them. Per the germline V gene, CDR1 is LNHDA and CDR2 is SQIVND (reference sequence). The CDR3 extends over 17 amino acids. The CDR3 sequence: CASRTGTPKVLIYGYTF. CDR3 coding DNA: TGTGCCAGTAGGACCGGGACACCAAAAGTCCTTATCTATGGCTACACCTTC.

This clonotype was picked up a small number of times. The CDR3 DNA follows: TGTGCCAGCAGTTACTTAGGTGAAGCTTTCTTT. Translated, it gives CASSYLGEAFF. V and J are TRBV6-5 and TRBJ1-1; D call uncertain. Germline V gene data show CDR1 as MNHEY and CDR2 as SVGAGI. The CDR3 sequence is 11 residues long. Trimming pared 1 base from V and 7 bases from J, leaving 4 bases between.

This clonotype has more than one count but fewer than ten. The J gene is TRBJ1-1, the V gene TRBV6-2 or TRBV6-3; D is ambiguous. Trimming took 7 bases from V and 1 from J, leaving 10 bases between them. The CDR3 consists of 13 residues. Germline V gene lookup returns CDR1 MNHEY and CDR2 SVGEGT. This CDR3 is CASITRTNTEAFF. CDR3 in DNA: TGTGCCAGCATTACAAGGACGAACACTGAAGCTTTCTTT.

Concerning this clonotype: Sequence at one end of the junction differs from germline and may be a read error. The chain carries TRBV5-1 and TRBJ2-3; D uncertain. The CDR3 covers 14 residues. CDR1 and CDR2 (germline): SGHRS, YFSETQ. The chain's CDR3 is CASSPRPEPDTLYF. In nucleotides, the CDR3 is TGCGCCAGCAGCCCCAGGCCCGAACCCGATACGCTGTATTTT.

Many counts were recorded for this clonotype. The chain is built from TRBV20-1 and TRBJ2-3; 10 nucleotides align to TRBD2. The V segment lost 3 bases and the J segment 2 bases; nucleotides outside the gene matches: 2. The germline V gene has CDR1 DFQATT and CDR2 SNEGSKA (reference sequence). CDR3 length equals 14 residues. DNA for the CDR3: TGCAGTGCTAGCAGCGGGGGGGCCACAGATACGCAGTATTTT. This encodes CSASSGGATDTQYF.

The V call is TRBV10-3, the J call TRBJ2-6; D remains unclear. CDR3 length equals 13 residues. Per the germline V gene, CDR1 is ENHRY and CDR2 is SYGVKD. V was trimmed by 4 bases and J by 2 bases, leaving 3 bases between them. DNA for the CDR3: TGTGCCATCAGTGCTACTGGGGCCAACGTCCTGACTTTC. Translation gives CAISATGANVLTF.

The CDR3 DNA follows: TGTGCCAGCAGCCAAGGGGACAGCCGGTACTTC. The encoded protein is CASSQGDSRYF. This chain connects TRBV3-1 to TRBJ2-7, with 7 positions matching TRBD1. Germline CDR1 LGHDT, CDR2 YNNKEL (reference sequence). The CDR3 length is 11 residues. The V segment lost 1 base and the J segment 12 bases; nucleotides outside the gene matches: 3.

In its sample, this clonotype was seen a few times. The genes are TRBV5-1 and TRBJ2-3; the match to TRBD2 covers 7 bases. The germline V gene encodes CDR1 SGHRS and CDR2 YFSETQ. The CDR3 is 19 amino acids. V lost 1 base to trimming and J lost 0 bases; unmatched junction nucleotides: 14. The CDR3 DNA reads as TGCGCCAGCAGCTTGATGCCGCCTGGGCGGGGGTCGAGCACAGATACGCAGTATTTT. Protein: CASSLMPPGRGSSTDTQYF.

The rearrangement joins TRBV18 to TRBJ2-3, with D perhaps matching TRBD1 (5 bases). The germline CDR1 and CDR2 sequences are KGHSH and LQKENI. V gave up 6 bases and J gave up 1 base, with 17 bases separating them. CDR3 length: 16 amino acids. Here the CDR3 reads CASSLRWGVGTDTQYF. CDR3 nucleotide sequence: TGTGCCAGCTCGCTGCGTTGGGGCGTCGGCACAGATACGCAGTATTTT.

This clonotype was counted at least ten times. The chain recombines TRBV5-6 with TRBJ1-4; D unresolved. Germline CDR1 SGHDT, CDR2 YYEEEE. This CDR3 is built from 14 residues. The germline V and J ends were trimmed by 2 bases and 0 bases, with 5 bases remaining between them. The DNA of the CDR3 is TGTGCCAGCAGCTTAGCAGCAACTAATGAAAAACTGTTTTTT. Protein product: CASSLAATNEKLFF.

This clonotype was seen a few times. This sequence joins TRBV20-1 and TRBJ2-1, with TRBD2 matching 10 bases. The CDR3 covers 14 residues. V was pared by 5 bases and J by 15 bases, with 16 bases of the junction left unmatched. Germline values: CDR1 DFQATT, CDR2 SNEGSKA (reference sequence). CDR3 nucleotides: TGCAGTGCTCCCGTTCGACTAGCGGGCCTCGAGGGGTTCTTC. This codes for CSAPVRLAGLEGFF.

The gene calls are TRBV6-2 or TRBV6-3 and TRBJ1-6; TRBD1 agrees at 7 bases. The V segment lost 6 bases and the J segment 8 bases; nucleotides outside the gene matches: 1. There are 12 residues in the CDR3. Germline loops: CDR1 MNHEY, CDR2 SVGEGT. The CDR3, as DNA: TGTGCCAGCAGACAGGGGCATTCACCCCTCCACTTT. Translated: CASRQGHSPLHF.

A few counts support this clonotype. V usage is TRBV3-1 and J usage is TRBJ1-1; D not certain. Germline loops: CDR1 LGHDT, CDR2 YNNKEL (reference sequence). The CDR3 has 15 amino acids. Trimming took off 4 bases at V and 8 bases at J, with 20 bases between the two ends. CDR3 in amino acids: CASSLTSGREGEAFF. CDR3 nucleotide sequence: TGTGCCAGCAGCCTTACCTCAGGACGGGAGGGAGAAGCTTTCTTT.

This chain links TRBV6-5 with TRBJ2-2; D perhaps matches TRBD2 (5 bases). V was shortened by 2 bases and J by 1 base, with 11 bases between the two germline ends. CDR3 length: 16 residues. Germline V CDR1 and CDR2: MNHEY, SVGAGI. The CDR3 coding sequence is TGTGCCAGCAGTTACGGGAGCGCGCGGAACACCGGGGAGCTGTTTTTT. Protein sequence: CASSYGSARNTGELFF.

This chain connects TRBV12-3 or TRBV12-4 to TRBJ2-2, with TRBD1 as a possible D gene (6 bases). CDR3 length equals 14 residues. V was trimmed by 1 base and J by 4 bases, leaving 7 bases between them. CDR3 residues: CASSLEGGTGELFF. The CDR3 DNA sequence: TGTGCCAGCAGTTTAGAAGGGGGCACCGGGGAGCTGTTTTTT.

The table lists this clonotype with a few counts. This sequence joins TRBV20-1 and TRBJ2-1; TRBD2 agrees at 8 bases. The CDR3 totals 12 residues. Germline CDR1 DFQATT, CDR2 SNEGSKA (reference sequence). V shed 6 bases, J shed 8 bases, and the junction held 6 bases outside the gene matches. Here the CDR3 DNA reads TGCAGTGCGGCGGGGGGCACTCATGAGCAGTTCTTC. Translated, it gives CSAAGGTHEQFF.

The chain uses TRBV4-1 and TRBJ2-1, with D unresolved. Per germline, CDR1 MGHRA and CDR2 YSYEKL. The CDR3 consists of 18 residues. Trimming shortened V by 0 bases and J by 1 base, and 16 bases separated the two germline ends. Here the CDR3 reads CASSQDLLVGLSYNEQFF. For the CDR3, the DNA is TGCGCCAGCAGCCAAGATTTGCTAGTTGGGTTATCCTACAATGAGCAGTTCTTC.

This clonotype was detected a few times. V is TRBV20-1 and J is TRBJ2-7; 9 bases agree with TRBD1. Germline V gene sequence: CDR1 DFQATT, CDR2 SNEGSKA (reference sequence). The CDR3 loop spans 14 amino acids. V shed 3 bases, J shed 7 bases, and the junction held 10 bases outside the gene matches. CDR3 protein: CSARGDRVPWEQYF. CDR3 DNA: TGCAGTGCTAGGGGGGACAGGGTCCCTTGGGAGCAGTACTTC.

This clonotype occurred a few times. CDR3 coding DNA: TGTGCCAGCAGGATCCCACAGGGAGGGAATTCACCCCTCCACTTT. Its protein is CASRIPQGGNSPLHF. The chain uses TRBV28 and TRBJ1-6, with D perhaps matching TRBD1 (6 bases). V was trimmed by 6 bases and J by 7 bases, leaving 16 bases between them. This CDR3 has 15 residues. In germline, CDR1 is MDHEN, CDR2 SYDVKM.

V gene TRBV7-2 combines with J gene TRBJ2-7; D perhaps matches TRBD1 (5 bases). Trimming removed 5 bases from V and 3 bases from J, with 8 bases in between. This CDR3 spans 12 amino acids. Germline CDR1 SGHTA, CDR2 FQGNSA. The CDR3 nucleotides are TGTGCCAGCAGCCCGACAGACTACGAGCAGTACTTC. Encoded protein: CASSPTDYEQYF.

The gene calls are TRBV5-1 and TRBJ1-1, with D maybe TRBD1 (6 bases). Trimming stripped 4 bases from V and 0 bases from J, with 10 bases between. Germline V CDR1 and CDR2: SGHRS, YFSETQ. The CDR3 totals 14 residues. CDR3 protein: CASSTQGLNTEAFF. The CDR3, as DNA: TGCGCCAGCAGCACACAGGGACTGAACACTGAAGCTTTCTTT.

V gene TRBV14 combines with J gene TRBJ2-5; no reliable D call. The germline CDR1 and CDR2 sequences are SGHDN and FVKESK. This CDR3 is built from 13 residues. V gave up 0 bases and J gave up 5 bases, with 7 bases separating them. The CDR3 loop reads CASSQDLRETQYF. The CDR3 coding sequence is TGTGCCAGCAGCCAAGATCTCCGGGAGACCCAGTACTTC.

V usage is TRBV5-6 and J usage is TRBJ2-7; 9 positions match TRBD1. The V segment lost 2 bases and the J segment 6 bases; nucleotides outside the gene matches: 3. Germline V gene lookup returns CDR1 SGHDT and CDR2 YYEEEE. The CDR3 is 13 residues long. This CDR3 is CASSFPGQGEQYF. The CDR3 DNA is TGTGCCAGCAGCTTCCCGGGACAGGGCGAGCAGTACTTC.